A single sample gave rise to the 16 T cell receptor beta chains below, sequenced in a study of T cell responses to AZD1222 COVID-19 vaccine. The assay was immunoSEQ multiplex PCR, and TCRdb's table has in-frame clones only and misses some. The sample holds 95,000 to 100,000 clones, 80% to 90% seen once. The starting material was peripheral blood, obtained 28 days after the second AZD1222 dose. These receptors all stem from an adult who received the AZD1222 COVID-19 vaccine.

This clone was seen only a few times. The chain is built from TRBV4-1 and TRBJ1-1; D gene unclear. V was shortened by 1 base and J by 1 base, with 7 bases between the two germline ends. Germline assignment: CDR1 MGHRA and CDR2 YSYEKL. The CDR3 is made up of 14 amino acids. The CDR3 DNA is TGCGCCAGCAGCCAAGTGACCCGGAACACTGAAGCTTTCTTT. Amino acids: CASSQVTRNTEAFF.

The rearrangement joins TRBV27 to TRBJ1-4; the match to TRBD1 covers 9 bases. This CDR3 spans 15 amino acids. J gave up 5 bases and V 2 bases, and 3 bases lay outside the gene matches. Germline V lookup: CDR1 MNHEY, CDR2 SMNVEV (reference sequence). The CDR3 DNA follows: TGTGCCAGCAGTTTAGGGACAGGGCTAAATGAAAAACTGTTTTTT. Encoded protein: CASSLGTGLNEKLFF. Full variable domain (missing parts from reference TRBV27 and TRBJ1-4): EAQVTQNPRYLITVTGKKLTVTCSQNMNHEYMSWYRQDPGLGLRQIYYSMNVEVTDKGDVPEGYKVSRKEKRNFPLILESPSPNQTSLYFCASSLGTGLNEKLFFGSGTQLSVL.

This CDR3 is CAWSPIGPRYNEQFF. The CDR3, as DNA: TGTGCCTGGAGTCCCATAGGGCCCCGCTACAATGAGCAGTTCTTC. The genes are TRBV30 and TRBJ2-1; D call uncertain. Germline V gene data show CDR1 as GTSNPN and CDR2 as SVGIG (reference sequence). The V end lost 2 bases, the J end lost 3 bases, and 14 bases lay between the germline ends. The CDR3 contains 15 residues.

The gene calls are TRBV7-2 and TRBJ2-3; TRBD2 aligns across 15 bases. V trimming: 4 bases; J trimming: 4 bases; junction bases outside the gene matches: 12. The CDR3 runs 19 residues. Germline V gene sequence: CDR1 SGHTA, CDR2 FQGNSA. The CDR3 spells CASSSPPGTSGRLADTQYF. The CDR3 coding sequence is TGTGCCAGCAGCTCGCCCCCCGGGACTAGCGGGAGGCTGGCAGATACGCAGTATTTT.

The chain carries TRBV5-1 and TRBJ2-4; 9 nucleotides line up with TRBD1. Germline CDR1 is SGHRS and CDR2 is YFSETQ. V lost 0 bases to trimming and J lost 12 bases; unmatched junction nucleotides: 7. This CDR3 has 14 amino acids. The CDR3, as DNA: TGCGCCAGCAGCTTGGGACGGGACAGGGCCGATCAGTACTTC. Translation gives CASSLGRDRADQYF.

The V and J genes are TRBV27 and TRBJ1-3; 7 bases align to TRBD1. The CDR3 is 17 amino acids. The trim removed 6 bases at V and 0 bases at J, leaving 11 bases unmatched. CDR1 and CDR2 (germline): MNHEY, SMNVEV (reference sequence). The CDR3 is CASSRAGTAFSGNTIYF. In DNA form, the CDR3 reads TGTGCCAGCAGCCGCGCCGGGACAGCATTCTCTGGAAACACCATATATTTT.

The genes are TRBV27 and TRBJ1-5; D not resolved. The V and J ends lost 6 bases and 3 bases respectively, with 6 bases between them. The CDR3 length is 12 residues. Germline loops: CDR1 MNHEY, CDR2 SMNVEV (reference sequence). The CDR3 sequence is CASRRLNQPQHF. CDR3 in DNA: TGTGCCAGCAGACGTCTCAATCAGCCCCAGCATTTT.

This chain uses TRBV5-1 with TRBJ1-4; D not certain. Germline V gene data show CDR1 as SGHRS and CDR2 as YFSETQ. The CDR3 runs 15 residues. V lost 6 bases and J 6 bases, leaving 18 bases between the germline ends. The chain's CDR3 is CASTALGLEYEKLFF. The CDR3 nucleotides read TGCGCCAGCACCGCCTTGGGTCTCGAGTATGAAAAACTGTTTTTT.

The CDR3 sequence is CASSLASRGESTF. The CDR3 DNA reads TGTGCCAGCAGTTTAGCGTCAAGGGGCGAGAGCACCTTC. V is TRBV12-3 or TRBV12-4 and J is TRBJ1-2; perhaps TRBD1 as D (5 bases). CDR3 size: 13 residues. Trimming left V 0 bases short and J 13 bases short, with 15 bases between.

The chain employs TRBV5-4 and TRBJ2-4; D is possibly TRBD2 (7 bases). CDR1 is SGHNT and CDR2 is YYREEE in the germline V gene (reference sequence). This CDR3 spans 16 amino acids. Trimming took 4 bases from V and 3 from J, leaving 17 bases between them. CDR3 DNA: TGTGCCAGCAGCAGGGGAGGGGGGGCTGACAAAAACATTCAGTACTTC. It specifies CASSRGGGADKNIQYF.

The CDR3, as DNA: TGTGCCAGCAGTGAGCGGGGGATTAGCAATCAGCCCCAGCATTTT. Translation: CASSERGISNQPQHF. V gene TRBV2 combines with J gene TRBJ1-5; a weak D match, TRBD1 (5 bases). The CDR3 runs 15 residues. CDR1 is SNHLY, CDR2 FYNNEI, per germline. Trimming removed 3 bases at V and 0 bases at J, with 9 bases between. Supplemented by reference TRBV2 and TRBJ1-5, the full variable domain reads EPEVTQTPSHQVTQMGQEVILRCVPISNHLYFYWYRQILGQKVEFLVSFYNNEISEKSEIFDDQFSVERPDGSNFTLKIRSTKLEDSAMYFCASSERGISNQPQHFGDGTRLSIL.

This chain uses TRBV28 with TRBJ1-2; D perhaps matches TRBD1 (6 bases). V was shortened by 5 bases and J by 8 bases, with 9 bases between the two germline ends. The CDR3 is 11 amino acids. Germline V CDR1 and CDR2: MDHEN, SYDVKM. CDR3 loop: CASSARGGYTF. The CDR3 DNA is TGTGCCAGCAGTGCAAGGGGGGGCTACACCTTC.

CDR3 sequence reads: CASRRSGSNTGELFF. In DNA, the CDR3 is TGTGCCAGCAGACGGAGCGGGTCGAACACCGGGGAGCTGTTTTTT. This rearrangement joins TRBV3-1 (or the pseudogene TRBV3-2) to TRBJ2-2, with D maybe TRBD2 (6 bases). The CDR3 totals 15 residues. V was pared by 6 bases and J by 0 bases, with 11 bases between. Looked up from germline, CDR1 is LGHDT and CDR2 is YNNKEL (reference sequence).

The chain employs TRBV28 and TRBJ1-4; TRBD1 might be the D (6 bases). Germline V gene lookup returns CDR1 MDHEN and CDR2 SYDVKM. The CDR3 spans 12 residues. V gave up 8 bases and J gave up 5 bases, with 9 bases separating them. CDR3 coding DNA: TGTGCCAGCGGGACACGGAATGAAAAACTGTTTTTT. It specifies CASGTRNEKLFF.

The CDR3 spells CASSLKAGGDYNEQFF. The CDR3 coding sequence is TGTGCCAGCAGCTTAAAAGCGGGAGGGGACTACAATGAGCAGTTCTTC. The genes are TRBV7-8 and TRBJ2-1; 10 bases line up with TRBD2. The CDR3 has 16 residues. V shed 2 bases, J shed 3 bases, and the junction held 4 bases outside the gene matches. CDR1 and CDR2 from the germline V gene are SGHVS and FQNEAQ.

Only one count was recorded for this clone. The chain links TRBV27 to TRBJ2-3; 7 positions agree with TRBD1. The germline V gene has CDR1 MNHEY and CDR2 SMNVEV (reference sequence). V was pared by 5 bases and J by 1 base, with 6 bases of the junction left unmatched. This CDR3 region has 15 residues. CDR3 sequence (DNA): TGTGCCAGCAGTCCCCGGGACAGCCGCACAGATACGCAGTATTTT. It codes for CASSPRDSRTDTQYF.